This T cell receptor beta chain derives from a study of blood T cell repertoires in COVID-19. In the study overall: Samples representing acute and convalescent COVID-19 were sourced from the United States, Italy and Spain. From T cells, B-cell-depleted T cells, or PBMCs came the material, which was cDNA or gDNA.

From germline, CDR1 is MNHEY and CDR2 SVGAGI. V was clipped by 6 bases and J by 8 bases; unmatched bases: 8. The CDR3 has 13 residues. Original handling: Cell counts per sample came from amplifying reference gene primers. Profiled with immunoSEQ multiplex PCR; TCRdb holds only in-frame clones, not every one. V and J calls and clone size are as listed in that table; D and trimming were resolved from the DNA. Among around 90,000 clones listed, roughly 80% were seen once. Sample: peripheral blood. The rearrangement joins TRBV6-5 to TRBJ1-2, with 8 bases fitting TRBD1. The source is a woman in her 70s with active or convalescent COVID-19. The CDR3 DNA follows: TGTGCCAGCAGACCACAGGGGGGGCTGGGCTACACCTTC. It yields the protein CASRPQGGLGYTF.